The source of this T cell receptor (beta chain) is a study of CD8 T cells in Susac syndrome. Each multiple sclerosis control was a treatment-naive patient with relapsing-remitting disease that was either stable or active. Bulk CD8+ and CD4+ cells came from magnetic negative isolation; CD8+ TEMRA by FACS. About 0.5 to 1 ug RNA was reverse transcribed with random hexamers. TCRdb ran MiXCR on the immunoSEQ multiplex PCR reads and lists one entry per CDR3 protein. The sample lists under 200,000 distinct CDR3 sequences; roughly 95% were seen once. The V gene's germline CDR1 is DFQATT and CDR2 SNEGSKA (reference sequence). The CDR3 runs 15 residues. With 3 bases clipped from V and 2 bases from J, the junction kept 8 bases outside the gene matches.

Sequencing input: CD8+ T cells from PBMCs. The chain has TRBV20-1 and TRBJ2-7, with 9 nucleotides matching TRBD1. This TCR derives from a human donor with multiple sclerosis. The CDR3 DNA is TGCAGTGCTAGTTCCCTAACAGGGGGCCCCTACGAGCAGTACTTC. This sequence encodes CSASSLTGGPYEQYF.